These 5 T cell receptor beta chains were all obtained from the same sample, sequenced in a study of identical twins. A single record per CDR3 protein comes from TCRdb applying MiXCR to the 5' RACE reads. The repertoire consists of approximately 890,000 distinct CDR3 sequences, with around an eighth occurring once and the leading ten covering 1.5% to 2%. These data are also associated with another study on yellow fever vaccine responses in identical twins.

Sequenced material: PBMCs. The source is a woman between 18 and 29 years old in good health.

The table lists this clonotype with a few counts. The V and J genes are TRBV5-1 and TRBJ1-2; no definite D call. V was shortened by 0 bases and J by 7 bases, with 10 bases between the two germline ends. The germline V gene has CDR1 SGHRS and CDR2 YFSETQ. The CDR3 runs to 13 residues. The CDR3 coding sequence is TGCGCCAGCAGCTTGGTTACGGAAGGTGGCTACACCTTC. As protein: CASSLVTEGGYTF.

The chain uses TRBV28 and TRBJ2-4; D may be TRBD2 (5 bases). The CDR3 is 15 amino acids. From germline, CDR1 is MDHEN and CDR2 SYDVKM. V shed 7 bases and J shed 7 bases, with 20 bases lying between them. The CDR3 DNA reads as TGTGCCAGCAACCCCCGTCCGGTAGCGAGGAACATTCAGTACTTC. This sequence encodes CASNPRPVARNIQYF.

This clonotype was detected only a few times. The rearrangement links TRBV6-1 to TRBJ1-2, with 7 bases that match TRBD1. With V trimmed by 5 bases and J by 4 bases, 7 bases remained unmatched. Germline CDR1 reads MNHNS; CDR2 reads SASEGT. This CDR3 is 14 amino acids long. CDR3 protein: CASSTAGGTYGYTF. For the CDR3, the DNA is TGTGCCAGCAGTACCGCAGGGGGGACCTATGGCTACACCTTC.

This clonotype was detected a few times. V usage is TRBV7-9 and J usage is TRBJ2-7; no reliable D call. This CDR3 spans 14 amino acids. CDR1 SEHNR and CDR2 FQNEAQ come from the germline V gene (reference sequence). The V gene lost 7 bases and the J gene lost 6 bases, with 19 bases spanning the gap. CDR3 sequence reads: CASNWVESGTEQYF. The CDR3 coding sequence is TGTGCCAGCAATTGGGTAGAGTCGGGTACCGAGCAGTACTTC.

This clonotype turned up a few times. J is TRBJ2-3 and V is TRBV4-1; TRBD2 matches at 7 bases. V trimming: 1 base; J trimming: 0 bases; junction bases outside the gene matches: 4. Germline V lookup: CDR1 MGHRA, CDR2 YSYEKL. CDR3 length equals 16 residues. The CDR3 bases are TGCGCCAGCAGCCAAGGTCGGCGGGGGAGCACAGATACGCAGTATTTT. Protein sequence: CASSQGRRGSTDTQYF.